The entry below gives a single T cell receptor beta chain sequence along with its context. The CDR3 is 12 amino acids. Germline values: CDR1 SGHDT, CDR2 YYEEEE. With V trimmed by 8 bases and J by 7 bases, 7 bases remained unmatched. In the source study's methods: Scientists estimated how many nucleated cells there were by amplifying reference gene primers. Method: immunoSEQ multiplex PCR; TCRdb's copy keeps in-frame clones and lacks some. The DNA gave D and trimming, while V, J and clone size come from that table. The data hold about 380,000 clones, with about 88% observed a single time. This specimen belongs to a study of blood T cell repertoires in COVID-19. Study context: T cells, B-cell-depleted T cells, or PBMCs provided the cDNA or gDNA that served as material.

Individuals drawn from approximately 26 US areas were roughly 18 to 100 years old. Participants had their cohort set by participant-reported clinical history. V usage is TRBV5-6 and J usage is TRBJ2-3, with TRBD2 identical over 7 bases. Sequencing was performed on PBMCs or T cells enriched from blood (not recorded which). This clonotype was sampled from a woman between 18 and 29 years old who had recovered from COVID-19. CDR3: CASDGGSHTQYF. The DNA for the CDR3 is TGTGCCAGTGACGGGGGGTCCCATACGCAGTATTTT.